Included here is one TCR beta chain sequence, with context. This entry belongs to a study of blood T cell repertoires in COVID-19. Study context: Both acute and convalescent COVID-19 samples were obtained from the United States, Italy and Spain. From T cells, B-cell-depleted T cells, or PBMCs came the material, which was cDNA or gDNA.

In the original workflow: Scientists estimated how many nucleated cells there were by amplifying reference gene primers. Profiling relied on immunoSEQ multiplex PCR, and the TCRdb table lists in-frame clones only, not all of them. The DNA gave D and trimming, while V, J and clone size come from that table. The table includes 100,000 to 150,000 clones, around 89% detected once. This sequence originates from a man in his sixties with COVID-19, enrolled during active disease. The specimen was peripheral blood.

CDR3 DNA: TGCGCCAGCAGTGAGGAAGCGTCCTATGGCTACACCTTC. The encoded protein is CASSEEASYGYTF. The chain links TRBV10-1 to TRBJ1-2; D call uncertain. Looked up from germline, CDR1 is WNHNN and CDR2 is SYGVQD (reference sequence). CDR3 size: 13 residues. Trimming left V 2 bases short and J 4 bases short, with 8 bases between.